The TCR beta chain under discussion was sequenced for a study of post-analysis software for immune sequencing data. The table lists this clonotype with a few counts. Unique molecular identifiers were carried by the TCR beta cDNA libraries. TCRdb itself ran the PCR reads through MiXCR, one entry per CDR3 protein. This table holds about 680,000 distinct CDR3 sequences, roughly three fifths found once. Sequencing was performed on blood. This clonotype was obtained from a girl aged 2 to 9 with multiple sclerosis.

Here the CDR3 reads CASSFHNNNEQFF. DNA of the CDR3: TGTGCCAGCAGTTTCCACAATAACAATGAGCAGTTCTTC. The chain has TRBV12-3 or TRBV12-4 and TRBJ2-1; unclear D gene. V was pared by 3 bases and J by 5 bases, with 8 bases between. The CDR3 loop spans 13 amino acids.